Below are 24 T cell receptor beta chains sequenced from a single sample in a study of shared clonotypes between healthy human individuals. Clones were sequenced by immunoSEQ multiplex PCR, and TCRdb holds only the in-frame ones, with some missing. The top ten clones hold approximately 0.5% of a sample with over a million clones, about 80% of them seen once. Material: memory CD4+ T cells from PBMCs. Subset described: CD45RA-negative fraction. These receptors all stem from a young man in good health. Some clones in this sample may be carry-over from other donors' samples.

The CDR3: CASSRRANQETQYF. The CDR3 DNA reads TGTGCCAGCAGCCGCCGGGCTAATCAAGAGACCCAGTACTTC. The chain uses TRBV7-2 and TRBJ2-5, with D unclear. The ends were cut back, 5 bases at V and 2 bases at J, with 12 bases in the middle. This CDR3 region has 14 residues. Germline values: CDR1 SGHTA, CDR2 FQGNSA.

This clone was seen a single time. This rearrangement joins TRBV6-5 to TRBJ2-2; D not certain. Trimming took off 2 bases at V and 7 bases at J, with 5 bases between the two ends. Germline V gives CDR1 MNHEY, CDR2 SVGAGI. CDR3 length equals 12 residues. CDR3 in DNA: TGTGCCAGCAGTTACGGCTACGGGGAGCTGTTTTTT. Amino acid sequence: CASSYGYGELFF.

The chain is built from TRBV11-3 and TRBJ2-3; D gene unclear. V lost 0 bases and J 2 bases, leaving 6 bases between the germline ends. The CDR3 has 14 residues. CDR1 and CDR2 from the germline V gene are SGHNT and YENEEA. The CDR3 region has the DNA TGTGCCAGCAGCTTAGACGAATTCACAGATACGCAGTATTTT. Its translation: CASSLDEFTDTQYF.

Concerning this clone itself: Other DNA sequences in this specimen translate into the identical CDR3. This chain joins TRBV30 and TRBJ1-5; TRBD1 is a possible D gene (5 bases). From germline, CDR1 is GTSNPN and CDR2 SVGIG (reference sequence). This CDR3 contains 14 residues. V lost 1 base, J lost 2 bases, and 9 bases lay in between. This CDR3 is CAWSAPGGNQPQHF. In DNA form, the CDR3 reads TGTGCCTGGAGTGCCCCGGGGGGCAATCAGCCCCAGCATTTT.

The chain is built from TRBV28 and TRBJ1-2, with 8 bases aligning to TRBD1. This CDR3 spans 15 amino acids. V shed 4 bases and J 4 bases; nucleotides not matched to a gene: 8. CDR1 MDHEN and CDR2 SYDVKM come from the germline V gene. In nucleotides, the CDR3 is TGTGCCAGCAGTTCATTTGGACAGGGAGGCTATGGCTACACCTTC. It is translated as CASSSFGQGGYGYTF.

CDR3 sequence reads: CASSLSGAGELFF. In DNA form, the CDR3 reads TGCGCCAGCAGCTTAAGTGGAGCCGGGGAGCTGTTTTTT. The chain has TRBV5-1 and TRBJ2-2; D remains unclear. Germline V gives CDR1 SGHRS, CDR2 YFSETQ. The CDR3 consists of 13 residues. Trimming cost V 2 bases and J 6 bases, with 8 bases left between them.

V usage is TRBV6-6 and J usage is TRBJ2-7; 9 nucleotides match TRBD2. With V trimmed by 6 bases and J by 3 bases, 6 bases remained unmatched. The CDR3 sequence is 14 residues long. Germline values: CDR1 MNHNY, CDR2 SVGAGI (reference sequence). The CDR3 region has the DNA TGTGCCAGCAGGGTAGCGGGAGCGCACTACGAGCAGTACTTC. Residues: CASRVAGAHYEQYF.

This rearrangement joins TRBV9 to TRBJ2-3, with D uncertain. In germline, CDR1 is SGDLS, CDR2 YYNGEE. The CDR3 runs to 14 residues. The V gene lost 0 bases and the J gene lost 3 bases, with 8 bases spanning the gap. The CDR3 reads CASSVAPQTDTQYF. In DNA, the CDR3 is TGTGCCAGCAGCGTAGCCCCCCAGACAGATACGCAGTATTTT. The full variable domain, with the rest looked up from reference TRBV9 and TRBJ2-3, is DSGVTQTPKHLITATGQRVTLRCSPRSGDLSVYWYQQSLDQGLQFLIQYYNGEERAKGNILERFSAQQFPDLHSELNLSSLELGDSALYFCASSVAPQTDTQYFGPGTRLTVL.

V is TRBV9 and J is TRBJ1-5, with D unresolved. CDR1 is SGDLS, CDR2 YYNGEE, per germline. The CDR3 is 15 amino acids. With 0 bases removed from V and 2 bases from J, the gap between germline ends came to 9 bases. The CDR3 protein is CASSVDGWGNQPQHF. CDR3 in DNA: TGTGCCAGCAGCGTAGACGGATGGGGCAATCAGCCCCAGCATTTT.

The chain carries TRBV6-1 and TRBJ2-7, with TRBD1 matching 9 bases. The CDR3 contains 16 residues. CDR1 MNHNS and CDR2 SASEGT come from the germline V gene. V was pared by 3 bases and J by 0 bases, with 6 bases of the junction left unmatched. CDR3 DNA sequence: TGTGCCAGCAGTGAGAGGGACAGGGCAAGCTCCTACGAGCAGTACTTC. Protein product: CASSERDRASSYEQYF.

The CDR3 protein is CASSFSSGRADNEQFF. DNA for the CDR3: TGTGCCAGCAGCTTCAGTAGCGGGAGGGCCGACAATGAGCAGTTCTTC. This chain links TRBV7-9 with TRBJ2-1; TRBD2 matches at 11 bases. This CDR3 contains 16 residues. With V trimmed by 3 bases and J by 5 bases, 6 bases remained unmatched. Per the germline V gene, CDR1 is SEHNR and CDR2 is FQNEAQ (reference sequence).

The V gene is TRBV7-2, the J gene TRBJ1-1; possible D gene TRBD1, 5 bases. The V end was cut by 5 bases, the J end by 2 bases, with 12 bases between. This CDR3 contains 14 residues. Per germline, CDR1 SGHTA and CDR2 FQGNSA. The CDR3: CASSTGLINTEAFF. In nucleotides, the CDR3 is TGTGCCAGCAGCACGGGACTTATCAACACTGAAGCTTTCTTT. Full variable domain (rest looked up from reference TRBV7-2 and TRBJ1-1): GAGVSQSPSNKVTEKGKDVELRCDPISGHTALYWYRQSLGQGLEFLIYFQGNSAPDKSGLPSDRFSAERTGGSVSTLTIQRTQQEDSAVYLCASSTGLINTEAFFGQGTRLTVV.

V is TRBV7-2 and J is TRBJ2-3, with 9 nucleotides matching TRBD2. Germline CDR1 and CDR2: SGHTA and FQGNSA. The V and J ends lost 3 bases and 6 bases, in that order; junction bases with no gene match: 4. CDR3 length equals 14 residues. CDR3 amino acids: CASSFLAGEDTQYF. CDR3 nucleotides: TGTGCCAGCAGCTTTTTAGCGGGAGAGGATACGCAGTATTTT. Full variable domain (outside the CDR3, taken from reference TRBV7-2 and TRBJ2-3): GAGVSQSPSNKVTEKGKDVELRCDPISGHTALYWYRQSLGQGLEFLIYFQGNSAPDKSGLPSDRFSAERTGGSVSTLTIQRTQQEDSAVYLCASSFLAGEDTQYFGPGTRLTVL.

V gene TRBV28 combines with J gene TRBJ2-5; D is possibly TRBD2 (7 bases). V was trimmed by 8 bases and J by 4 bases, leaving 11 bases between them. Germline V gene lookup returns CDR1 MDHEN and CDR2 SYDVKM. The CDR3 sequence is 12 residues long. The CDR3 loop is CASQGRGETQYF. CDR3 bases: TGTGCCAGCCAGGGGAGGGGAGAGACCCAGTACTTC.

The chain uses TRBV28 and TRBJ2-5; D possibly corresponds to TRBD2 (5 bases). V shed 8 bases and J shed 8 bases, with 18 bases lying between them. The CDR3 runs 13 residues. Germline assignment: CDR1 MDHEN and CDR2 SYDVKM. For the CDR3, the DNA is TGTGCCAGCGGGATTAGAGGGCCGTTCACCCAGTACTTC. This codes for CASGIRGPFTQYF.

The chain couples TRBV4-2 to TRBJ1-1, with a tentative D call TRBD1 (5 bases). This CDR3 is 17 amino acids long. From germline, CDR1 is LGHNA and CDR2 YNFKEQ. Trimming shortened V by 0 bases and J by 4 bases, and 18 bases separated the two germline ends. CDR3 in amino acids: CASSQEGQGRDGTEAFF. CDR3 nucleotide sequence: TGTGCCAGCAGCCAAGAGGGGCAGGGACGAGATGGCACTGAAGCTTTCTTT.

CDR3 DNA: TGTGCCAGCAGTGTGAACGGGAACTCACTCAGACGGGGAGGTGAGCAGTTCTTC. Translating it yields CASSVNGNSLRRGGEQFF. The V and J genes are TRBV6-1 and TRBJ2-1; D is possibly TRBD2 (6 bases). The CDR3 is 18 amino acids. The germline V and J ends were trimmed by 4 bases and 9 bases, with 28 bases remaining between them. Germline V CDR1 and CDR2: MNHNS, SASEGT.

The gene calls are TRBV27 and TRBJ2-5; TRBD2 might be the D (6 bases). This CDR3 has 12 residues. Germline V gene lookup returns CDR1 MNHEY and CDR2 SMNVEV (reference sequence). V lost 5 bases and J lost 11, with 15 bases in between. As DNA, the CDR3 is TGTGCCAGCAGTCCGCTGCGGGGTTTGCAGTACTTC. As protein: CASSPLRGLQYF.

The chain joins TRBV11-3 to TRBJ2-7; D might be TRBD1 (5 bases). CDR1 and CDR2 from the germline V gene are SGHNT and YENEEA. This CDR3 spans 14 amino acids. Trimming stripped 2 bases from V and 0 bases from J, with 8 bases between. For the CDR3, the DNA is TGTGCCAGCAGCTTATCAGGGTACTCCTACGAGCAGTACTTC. Translating gives CASSLSGYSYEQYF.

The rearrangement uses TRBV11-2 and TRBJ2-2; no definite D call. The CDR3 totals 13 residues. Germline V gene lookup returns CDR1 SGHAT and CDR2 FQNNGV. V was trimmed by 5 bases and J by 5 bases, leaving 9 bases between them. The CDR3 bases are TGTGCCAGCAGCCTGAGACTGACCGGGGAGCTGTTTTTT. It yields the protein CASSLRLTGELFF.

This clone appeared a single time. The chain has TRBV18 and TRBJ1-5; a weak D match, TRBD1 (5 bases). Trimming took 8 bases from V and 4 from J, leaving 21 bases between them. The CDR3 sequence is 16 residues long. The germline V gene has CDR1 KGHSH and CDR2 LQKENI. This CDR3 reads CASRGRAVQVNQPQHF. DNA of the CDR3: TGTGCCAGCAGAGGTCGGGCCGTACAGGTGAATCAGCCCCAGCATTTT.

The chain carries TRBV27 and TRBJ1-5; unclear D gene. From germline, CDR1 is MNHEY and CDR2 SMNVEV (reference sequence). With 1 base removed from V and 7 bases from J, the gap between germline ends came to 14 bases. The CDR3 spans 15 residues. CDR3 in DNA: TGTGCCAGCAGTTTATTTGTGGGATCTTCGCAGCCCCAGCATTTT. Translated, it gives CASSLFVGSSQPQHF.

The chain carries TRBV6-6 and TRBJ2-7; D possibly corresponds to TRBD1 (6 bases). V was shortened by 8 bases and J by 1 base, with 12 bases between the two germline ends. Germline V gene lookup returns CDR1 MNHNY and CDR2 SVGAGI (reference sequence). The CDR3 runs to 13 residues. The CDR3 is CASATGKSYEQYF. DNA for the CDR3: TGTGCCAGCGCTACAGGGAAGTCCTACGAGCAGTACTTC.

This clone appeared a few times. The sample contains more than one DNA sequence encoding this CDR3. The chain couples TRBV30 to TRBJ2-3; D ambiguous. CDR3 length equals 13 residues. Germline V CDR1 and CDR2: GTSNPN, SVGIG (reference sequence). V was pared by 2 bases and J by 5 bases, with 11 bases between. The CDR3 DNA reads as TGTGCCTGGAGTACGACGTCCGGAGATACGCAGTATTTT. As protein: CAWSTTSGDTQYF.